The rows below give T cell receptor beta chains drawn from one sample of a study of cytotoxic CD8 clonotypes in ibrutinib-treated CLL. Assay used: immunoSEQ multiplex PCR; TCRdb lists only in-frame clones, some missing. The table has approximately 350,000 clones, 67% seen once; the top ten hold roughly 6%. Specimen: PBMCs, collected after 36 months of ibrutinib treatment. These receptors were taken from a human donor with chronic lymphocytic leukemia. Both conserved end residues are part of each CDR3. The D gene is left open where the match is weak. The size entry is marked missing in some rows and otherwise reads once, few, many or a size class.

TRBD2	TRBV9	TRBJ2-3	few	TGTGCCAGCAGCCCATCTAGCGGAACAGATACGCAGTATTTT	CASSPSSGTDTQYF
NA	TRBV20-1	TRBJ2-1	NA	TGCAGTGCCGATGGGGACGGTGAGCAGTTCTTC	CSADGDGEQFF
NA	TRBV19	TRBJ1-2	NA	TGTGCCAGTAGGGAAAGGGGGATATCTCGGGGGGCTGGCTACACCTTC	CASRERGISRGAGYTF
NA	TRBV2	TRBJ2-7	NA	TGTGCCAGCAGTGAGACCTCTCCCTCCGAGCAGTACTTC	CASSETSPSEQYF
TRBD1	TRBV29-1	TRBJ2-3	NA	TGCAGCGTTCCGGACAGGGGCACAGATACGCAGTATTTT	CSVPDRGTDTQYF
NA	TRBV15	TRBJ2-2	few	TGTGCCACCAGCAGATTCACCGGGGAGCTGTTTTTT	CATSRFTGELFF
NA	TRBV18	TRBJ1-6	few	TGTGCCAGCTCACCACAGGGGGGCGATTCACCCCTCCACTTT	CASSPQGGDSPLHF
TRBD1	TRBV5-1	TRBJ1-1	few	TGCGCCAGCAGGACAGGGGGCAAAGCTTTCTTT	CASRTGGKAFF
TRBD1	TRBV7-3	TRBJ1-6	NA	TGTGCCAGCAGCTTAAGGGGTCTGGGACAGAGCTCCTATAATTCACCCCTCCACTTT	CASSLRGLGQSSYNSPLHF
NA	TRBV19	TRBJ1-2	NA	TGTGCCAACCCTCCAGACTATGGCTACACCTTC	CANPPDYGYTF
TRBD1	TRBV10-3	TRBJ2-7	NA	TGTGCCATCAGTGAGACCCAGGGGGCGGTTGACGAGCAGTACTTC	CAISETQGAVDEQYF
TRBD2	TRBV9	TRBJ2-1	NA	TGTGCCAGCAGCCTCGGACTAGCGGACTACAATGAGCAGTTCTTC	CASSLGLADYNEQFF
TRBD2	TRBV10-3	TRBJ2-7	few	TGTGCCATCAGTGAGTCTCTGATAGCGGGAGTCCCGTACGAGCAGTACTTC	CAISESLIAGVPYEQYF
NA	TRBV6-5	TRBJ2-6	NA	TGTGCCAGCAGTTGGACCTCTGGGGCCAACGTCCTGACTTTC	CASSWTSGANVLTF
TRBD1	TRBV27	TRBJ2-7	NA	TGTGCCAGCAGCCTGACAGGGGGCCTCTCCTACGAGCAGTACTTC	CASSLTGGLSYEQYF
NA	TRBV27	TRBJ2-7	NA	TGTGCCAGCAGTTCCATCCCCCCAGGACTCCTAGGGGACTACGAGCAGTACTTC	CASSSIPPGLLGDYEQYF
TRBD1	TRBV6-5	TRBJ2-5	NA	TGTGCCAGCAGTTACATCCCGGGACAGGGTATAGAGACCCAGTACTTC	CASSYIPGQGIETQYF
NA	TRBV4-1	TRBJ1-1	few	TGCGCCAGCAGCCAAGTCGGACAGAACACTGAAGCTTTCTTT	CASSQVGQNTEAFF
NA	TRBV28	TRBJ2-5	NA	TGTGCCAGCTCCTCCAGGTGGGGCGGGGACCCTCAAGAGACCCAGTACTTC	CASSSRWGGDPQETQYF
NA	TRBV27	TRBJ1-6	NA	TGTGCCAGCAGTTTTCGGGGGTTTGCTTCACCCCTCCACTTT	CASSFRGFASPLHF
TRBD2	TRBV7-3	TRBJ2-7	NA	TGTGCCAGCAGCCTAAGCGGGGAGAGCTCCTACGAGCAGTACTTC	CASSLSGESSYEQYF
TRBD1	TRBV6-5	TRBJ1-3	NA	TGTGCCAGCAGTTTTCAGGGGGCCCGTGGAAACACCATATATTTT	CASSFQGARGNTIYF
NA	TRBV18	TRBJ2-7	few	TGTGCCAGCTCACCACGGGCCCAGGGAAGGTCCTACGAGCAGTACTTC	CASSPRAQGRSYEQYF
TRBD1	TRBV5-4	TRBJ2-2	NA	TGTGCCAGCAGCCTGGACCGGGACAGGGTGCGGGGCACCGGGGAGCTGTTTTTT	CASSLDRDRVRGTGELFF
NA	TRBV11-2	TRBJ2-5	NA	TGTGCCAGCAGCTTAGATCGGAGGGGGGAGACCCAGTACTTC	CASSLDRRGETQYF